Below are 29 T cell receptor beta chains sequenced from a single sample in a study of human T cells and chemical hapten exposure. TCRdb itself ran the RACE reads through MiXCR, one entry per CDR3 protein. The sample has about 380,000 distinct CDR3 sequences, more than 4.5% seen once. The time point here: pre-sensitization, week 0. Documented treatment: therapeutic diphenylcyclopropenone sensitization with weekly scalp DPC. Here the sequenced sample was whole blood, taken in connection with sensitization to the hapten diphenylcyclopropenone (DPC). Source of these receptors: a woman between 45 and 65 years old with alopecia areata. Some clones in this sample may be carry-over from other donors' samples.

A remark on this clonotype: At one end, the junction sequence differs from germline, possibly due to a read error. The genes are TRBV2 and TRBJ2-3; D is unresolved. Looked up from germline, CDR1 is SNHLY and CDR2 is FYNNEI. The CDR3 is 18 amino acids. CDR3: CASSDPATRVQSTDTLYF. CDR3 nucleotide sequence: TGTGCCAGCAGCGATCCGGCCACAAGAGTCCAGAGCACAGATACGCTGTATTTT.

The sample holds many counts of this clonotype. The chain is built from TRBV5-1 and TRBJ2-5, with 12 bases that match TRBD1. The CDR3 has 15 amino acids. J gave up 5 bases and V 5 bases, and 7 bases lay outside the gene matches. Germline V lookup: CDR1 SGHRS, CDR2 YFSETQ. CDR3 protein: CASSSGTGGAETQYF. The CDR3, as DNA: TGCGCCAGCAGTTCTGGGACAGGGGGCGCGGAGACCCAGTACTTC.

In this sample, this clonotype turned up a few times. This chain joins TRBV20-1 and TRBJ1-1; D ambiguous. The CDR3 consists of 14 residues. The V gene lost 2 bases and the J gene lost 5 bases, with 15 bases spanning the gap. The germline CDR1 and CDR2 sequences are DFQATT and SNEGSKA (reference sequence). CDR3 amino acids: CSARLEIRGTEAFF. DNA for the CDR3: TGCAGTGCTAGATTGGAGATTAGAGGGACTGAAGCTTTCTTT.

The CDR3 sequence is CASSGDKNTEAFF. The CDR3 region has the DNA TGTGCCAGCAGTGGGGACAAGAACACTGAAGCTTTCTTT. This rearrangement joins TRBV2 to TRBJ1-1; maybe TRBD1 (6 bases). Germline-derived CDR1 and CDR2 are SNHLY and FYNNEI. With 4 bases removed from V and 1 base from J, the gap between germline ends came to 7 bases. The CDR3 length is 13 residues.

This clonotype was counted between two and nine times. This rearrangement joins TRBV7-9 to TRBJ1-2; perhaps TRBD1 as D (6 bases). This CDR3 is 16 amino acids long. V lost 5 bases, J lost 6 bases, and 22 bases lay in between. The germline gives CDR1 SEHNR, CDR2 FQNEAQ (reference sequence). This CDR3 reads CASSPGSGVVGDGYTF. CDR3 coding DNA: TGTGCCAGCAGCCCTGGTTCAGGGGTTGTTGGCGATGGCTACACCTTC.

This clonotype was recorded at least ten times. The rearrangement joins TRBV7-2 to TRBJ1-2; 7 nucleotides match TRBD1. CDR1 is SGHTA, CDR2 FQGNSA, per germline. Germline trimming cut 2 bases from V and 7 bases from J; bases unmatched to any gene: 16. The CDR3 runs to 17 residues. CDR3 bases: TGTGCCAGCAGCTTACCTGGCCAGGGGGGGTCAGGGAGTGGCTACACCTTC. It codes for CASSLPGQGGSGSGYTF. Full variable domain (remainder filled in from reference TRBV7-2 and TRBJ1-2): GAGVSQSPSNKVTEKGKDVELRCDPISGHTALYWYRQSLGQGLEFLIYFQGNSAPDKSGLPSDRFSAERTGGSVSTLTIQRTQQEDSAVYLCASSLPGQGGSGSGYTFGSGTRLTVV.

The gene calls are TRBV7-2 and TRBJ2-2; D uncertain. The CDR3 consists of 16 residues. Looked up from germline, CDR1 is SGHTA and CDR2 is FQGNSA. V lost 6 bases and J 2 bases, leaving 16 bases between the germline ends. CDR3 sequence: CASRILRPPNTGELFF. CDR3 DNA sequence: TGTGCCAGCAGGATTTTGCGACCTCCTAACACCGGGGAGCTGTTTTTT.

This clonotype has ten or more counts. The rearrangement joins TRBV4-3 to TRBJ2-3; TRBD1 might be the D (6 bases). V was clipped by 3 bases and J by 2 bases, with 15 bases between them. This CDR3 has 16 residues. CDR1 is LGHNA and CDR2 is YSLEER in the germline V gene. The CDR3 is CASSHGRQELTDTQYF. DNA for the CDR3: TGCGCCAGCAGCCACGGCCGACAGGAACTCACAGATACGCAGTATTTT.

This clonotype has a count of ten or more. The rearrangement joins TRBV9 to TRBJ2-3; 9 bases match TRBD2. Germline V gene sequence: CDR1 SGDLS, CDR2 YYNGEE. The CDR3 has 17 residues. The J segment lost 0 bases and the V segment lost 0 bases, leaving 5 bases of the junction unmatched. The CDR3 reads CASSVVVAGDSTDTQYF. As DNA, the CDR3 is TGTGCCAGCAGCGTAGTTGTAGCGGGGGACAGCACAGATACGCAGTATTTT. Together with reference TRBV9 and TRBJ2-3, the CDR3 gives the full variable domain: DSGVTQTPKHLITATGQRVTLRCSPRSGDLSVYWYQQSLDQGLQFLIQYYNGEERAKGNILERFSAQQFPDLHSELNLSSLELGDSALYFCASSVVVAGDSTDTQYFGPGTRLTVL.

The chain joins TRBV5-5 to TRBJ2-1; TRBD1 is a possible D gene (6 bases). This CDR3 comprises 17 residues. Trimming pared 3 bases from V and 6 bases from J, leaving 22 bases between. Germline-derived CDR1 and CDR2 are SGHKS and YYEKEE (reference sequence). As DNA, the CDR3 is TGTGCCAGCAGCTGGATTTTCCGGGACACCGGTGCCAATGAGCAGTTCTTC. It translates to CASSWIFRDTGANEQFF.

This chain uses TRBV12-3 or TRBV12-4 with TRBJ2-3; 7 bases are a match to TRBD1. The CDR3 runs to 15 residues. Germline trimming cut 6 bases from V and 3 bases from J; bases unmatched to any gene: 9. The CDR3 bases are TGTGCCAGCAGCCCAGGGGGTAGCTTGACAGATACGCAGTATTTT. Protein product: CASSPGGSLTDTQYF.

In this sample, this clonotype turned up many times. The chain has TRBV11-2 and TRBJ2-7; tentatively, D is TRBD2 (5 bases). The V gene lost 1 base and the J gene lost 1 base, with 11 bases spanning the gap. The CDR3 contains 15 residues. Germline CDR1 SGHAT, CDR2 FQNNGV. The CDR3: CASSLARAVSYEQYF. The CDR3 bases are TGTGCCAGCAGCTTAGCGCGAGCGGTATCCTACGAGCAGTACTTC.

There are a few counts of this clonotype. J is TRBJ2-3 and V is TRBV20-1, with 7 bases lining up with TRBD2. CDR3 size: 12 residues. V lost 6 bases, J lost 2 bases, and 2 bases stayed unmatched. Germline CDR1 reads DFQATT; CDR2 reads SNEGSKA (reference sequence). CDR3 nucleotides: TGCAGTGCCTGGGACTACACAGATACGCAGTATTTT. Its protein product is CSAWDYTDTQYF.

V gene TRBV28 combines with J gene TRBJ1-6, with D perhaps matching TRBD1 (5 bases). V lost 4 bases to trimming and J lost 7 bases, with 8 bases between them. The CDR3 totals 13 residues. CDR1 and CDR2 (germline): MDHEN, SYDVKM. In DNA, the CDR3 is TGTGCCAGCAGTTCCAGGGCCAATTCACCCCTCCACTTT. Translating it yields CASSSRANSPLHF.

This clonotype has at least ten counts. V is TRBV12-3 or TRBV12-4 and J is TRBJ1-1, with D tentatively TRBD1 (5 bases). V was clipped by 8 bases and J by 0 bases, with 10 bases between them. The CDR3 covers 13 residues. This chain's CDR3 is CASGGPLNTEAFF. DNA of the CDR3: TGTGCCAGCGGGGGACCGCTGAACACTGAAGCTTTCTTT.

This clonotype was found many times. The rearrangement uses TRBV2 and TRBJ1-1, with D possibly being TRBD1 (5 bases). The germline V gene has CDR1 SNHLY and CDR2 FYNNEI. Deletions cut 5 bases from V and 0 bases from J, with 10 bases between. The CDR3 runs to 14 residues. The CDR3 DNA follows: TGTGCCAGCAGTTTACGGGACGTGAACACTGAAGCTTTCTTT. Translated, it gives CASSLRDVNTEAFF.

The chain's CDR3 is CASSQDRLARQETQYF. The DNA of the CDR3 is TGCGCCAGCAGCCAAGATAGACTAGCGAGACAAGAGACCCAGTACTTC. The V gene is TRBV1, the J gene TRBJ2-5; the table's TRBD2 call for D was not verified on the DNA. TRBV1 is shown as a pseudogene. CDR3 length: 16 residues.

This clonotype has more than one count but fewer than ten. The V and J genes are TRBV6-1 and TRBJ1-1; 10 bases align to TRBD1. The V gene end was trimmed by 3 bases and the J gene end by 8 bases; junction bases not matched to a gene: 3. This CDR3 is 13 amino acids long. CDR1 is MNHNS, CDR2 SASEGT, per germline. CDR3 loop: CASSEGQGLEAFF. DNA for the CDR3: TGTGCCAGCAGTGAGGGACAGGGGCTCGAAGCTTTCTTT.

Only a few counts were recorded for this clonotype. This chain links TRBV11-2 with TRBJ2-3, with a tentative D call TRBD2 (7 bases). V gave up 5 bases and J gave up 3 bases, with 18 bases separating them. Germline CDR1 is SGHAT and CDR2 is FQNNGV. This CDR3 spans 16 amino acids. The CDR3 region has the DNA TGTGCCAGCAGCCCAGGGGCGGGAGTGTTAACAGATACGCAGTATTTT. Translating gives CASSPGAGVLTDTQYF. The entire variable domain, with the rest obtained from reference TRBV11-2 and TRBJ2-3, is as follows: EAGVAQSPRYKIIEKRQSVAFWCNPISGHATLYWYQQILGQGPKLLIQFQNNGVVDDSQLPKDRFSAERLKGVDSTLKIQPAKLEDSAVYLCASSPGAGVLTDTQYFGPGTRLTVL.

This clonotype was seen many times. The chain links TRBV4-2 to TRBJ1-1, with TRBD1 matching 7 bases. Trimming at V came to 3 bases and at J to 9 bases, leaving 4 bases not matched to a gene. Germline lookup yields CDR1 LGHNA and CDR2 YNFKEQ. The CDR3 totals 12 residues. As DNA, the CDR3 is TGTGCCAGCAGCCATTGGGGACAGAAAGCTTTCTTT. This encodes CASSHWGQKAFF.

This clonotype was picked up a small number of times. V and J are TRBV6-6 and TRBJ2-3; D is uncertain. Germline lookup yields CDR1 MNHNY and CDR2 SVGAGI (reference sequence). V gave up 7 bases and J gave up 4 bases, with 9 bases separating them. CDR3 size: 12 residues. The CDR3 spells CASKDDPDTQYF. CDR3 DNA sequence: TGTGCCAGCAAGGACGACCCAGATACGCAGTATTTT.

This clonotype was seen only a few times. The CDR3 protein is CASSYSTDSNQPQHF. DNA for the CDR3: TGTGCCAGCAGTTACTCGACAGATAGCAATCAGCCCCAGCATTTT. The rearrangement joins TRBV6-6 to TRBJ1-5; D is possibly TRBD1 (5 bases). Germline V CDR1 and CDR2: MNHNY, SVGAGI (reference sequence). With 0 bases removed from V and 0 bases from J, the gap between germline ends came to 6 bases. The CDR3 spans 15 residues.

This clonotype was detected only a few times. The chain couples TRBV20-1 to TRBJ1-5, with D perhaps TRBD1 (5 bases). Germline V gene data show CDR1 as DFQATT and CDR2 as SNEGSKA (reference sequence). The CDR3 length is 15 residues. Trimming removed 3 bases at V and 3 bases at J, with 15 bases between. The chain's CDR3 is CSARAGSLINQPQHF. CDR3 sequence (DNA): TGCAGTGCTAGGGCAGGGTCCTTGATCAATCAGCCCCAGCATTTT.

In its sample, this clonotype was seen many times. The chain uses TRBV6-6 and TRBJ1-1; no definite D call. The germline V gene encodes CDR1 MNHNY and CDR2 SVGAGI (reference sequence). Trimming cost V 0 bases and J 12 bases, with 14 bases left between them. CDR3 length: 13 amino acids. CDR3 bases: TGTGCCAGCAGTTACTCGATGACGGTAGGGCCTTTCTTT. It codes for CASSYSMTVGPFF.

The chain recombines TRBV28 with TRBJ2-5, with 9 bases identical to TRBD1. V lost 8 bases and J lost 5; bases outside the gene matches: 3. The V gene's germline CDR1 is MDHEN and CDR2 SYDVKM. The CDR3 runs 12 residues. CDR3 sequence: CASGTGWETQYF. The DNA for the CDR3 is TGTGCCAGCGGGACAGGGTGGGAGACCCAGTACTTC.

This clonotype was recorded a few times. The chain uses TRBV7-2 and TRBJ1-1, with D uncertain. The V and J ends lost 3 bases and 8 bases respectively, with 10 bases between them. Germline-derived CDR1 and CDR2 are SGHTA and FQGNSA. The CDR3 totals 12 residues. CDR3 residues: CASSFDTGEAFF. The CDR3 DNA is TGTGCCAGCAGCTTCGACACCGGAGAAGCTTTCTTT.

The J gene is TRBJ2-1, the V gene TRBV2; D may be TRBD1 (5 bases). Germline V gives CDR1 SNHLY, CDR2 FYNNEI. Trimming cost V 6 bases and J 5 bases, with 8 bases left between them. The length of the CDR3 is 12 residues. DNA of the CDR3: TGTGCCAGCAGGAAACAGGACAATGAGCAGTTCTTC. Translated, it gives CASRKQDNEQFF.

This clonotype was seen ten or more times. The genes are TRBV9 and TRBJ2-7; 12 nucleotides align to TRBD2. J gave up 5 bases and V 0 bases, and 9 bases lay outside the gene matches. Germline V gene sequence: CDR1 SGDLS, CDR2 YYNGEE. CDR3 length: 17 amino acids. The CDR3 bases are TGTGCCAGCAGCGTAGATACTAGCGGGGGGCTCCTTAACGAGCAGTACTTC. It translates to CASSVDTSGGLLNEQYF.

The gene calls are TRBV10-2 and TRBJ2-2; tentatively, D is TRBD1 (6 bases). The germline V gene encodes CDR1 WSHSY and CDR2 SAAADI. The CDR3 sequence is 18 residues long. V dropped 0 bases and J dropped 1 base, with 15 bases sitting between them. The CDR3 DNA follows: TGCGCCAGCAGTGAGTCGAAGGGGACATTCTTGAACACCGGGGAGCTGTTTTTT. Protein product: CASSESKGTFLNTGELFF.